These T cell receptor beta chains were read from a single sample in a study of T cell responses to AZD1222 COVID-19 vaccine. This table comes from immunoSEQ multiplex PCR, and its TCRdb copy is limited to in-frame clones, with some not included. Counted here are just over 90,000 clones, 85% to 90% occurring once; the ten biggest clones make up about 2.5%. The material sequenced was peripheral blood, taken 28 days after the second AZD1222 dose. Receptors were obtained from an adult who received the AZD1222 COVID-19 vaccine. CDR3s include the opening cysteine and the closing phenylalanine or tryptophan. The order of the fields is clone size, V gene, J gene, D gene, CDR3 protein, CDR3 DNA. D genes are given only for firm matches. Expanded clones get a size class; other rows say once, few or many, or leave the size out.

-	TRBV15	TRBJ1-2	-	CATSRDLGGTKGYTF	TGTGCCACCAGCAGAGATCTGGGGGGCACAAAGGGCTACACCTTC
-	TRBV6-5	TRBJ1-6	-	CASLGGVGSPLHF	TGTGCCAGCTTGGGGGGGGTGGGATCACCCCTCCACTTT
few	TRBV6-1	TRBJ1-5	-	CASSSQGKQPQHF	TGTGCCAGCAGTTCACAGGGAAAACAGCCCCAGCATTTT
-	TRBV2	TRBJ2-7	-	CATSWGRMSYEQYF	TGTGCCACCTCCTGGGGCCGCATGAGCTACGAGCAGTACTTC
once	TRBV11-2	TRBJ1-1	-	CASSLDGGGWNEAFF	TGTGCCAGCAGCTTAGACGGGGGCGGATGGAATGAAGCTTTCTTT
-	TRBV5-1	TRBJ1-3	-	CASSPETGGFGNTIYF	TGCGCCAGCAGCCCCGAGACAGGAGGCTTTGGAAACACCATATATTTT
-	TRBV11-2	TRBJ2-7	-	CASSLDDSEGYYEQYF	TGTGCCAGCAGCTTGGACGACAGCGAAGGATACTACGAGCAGTACTTC
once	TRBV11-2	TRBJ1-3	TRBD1	CASSLMAGGTDTIYF	TGTGCCAGCAGCTTAATGGCAGGGGGCACGGACACCATATATTTT
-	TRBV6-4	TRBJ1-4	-	CASSAGTGNEKLFF	TGTGCCAGCAGTGCCGGGACCGGTAATGAAAAACTGTTTTTT
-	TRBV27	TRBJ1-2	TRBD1	CASSLSGTGLYGYTF	TGTGCCAGCAGCCTATCCGGGACAGGCCTCTATGGCTACACCTTC
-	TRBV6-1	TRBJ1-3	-	CASSDLAGPGNTIYF	TGTGCCAGCAGTGATTTGGCGGGGCCTGGAAACACCATATATTTT
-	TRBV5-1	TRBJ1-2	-	CASSLATGQGYTF	TGCGCCAGCAGCTTAGCGACAGGCCAAGGCTACACCTTC
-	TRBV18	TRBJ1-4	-	CASSQGLTNEKLFF	TGTGCCAGCTCGCAGGGTTTAACTAATGAAAAACTGTTTTTT
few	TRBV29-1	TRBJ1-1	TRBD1	CSVNNEHRGRVTMNTEAFF	TGCAGCGTTAACAATGAACACAGGGGGCGCGTTACGATGAACACTGAAGCTTTCTTT
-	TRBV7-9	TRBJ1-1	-	CASSLVTGPMNTEAFF	TGTGCCAGCAGCTTAGTGACAGGCCCTATGAACACTGAAGCTTTCTTT
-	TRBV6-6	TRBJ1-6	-	CASSSQRTNNSPLHF	TGTGCCAGCAGTTCGCAGAGAACTAATAATTCACCCCTCCACTTT
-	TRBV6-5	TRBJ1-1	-	CASRARVLPEAFF	TGTGCCAGCAGGGCCAGGGTATTGCCTGAAGCTTTCTTT
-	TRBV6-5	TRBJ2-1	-	CASSYSEGYNEQFF	TGTGCCAGCAGTTACTCGGAAGGATACAATGAGCAGTTCTTC
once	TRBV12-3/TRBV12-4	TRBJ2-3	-	CASMMSTDTQYF	TGTGCCAGCATGATGAGCACAGATACGCAGTATTTT
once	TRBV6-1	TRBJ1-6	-	CASSAPGRASYNSPLHF	TGTGCCAGCAGTGCCCCAGGGAGGGCCTCGTATAATTCACCCCTCCACTTT
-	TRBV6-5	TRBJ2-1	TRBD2	CASSYLASGRGDEQFF	TGTGCCAGCAGTTACCTGGCTAGCGGGAGGGGAGATGAGCAGTTCTTC
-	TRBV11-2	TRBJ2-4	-	CASSLDPEGGNIQYF	TGTGCCAGCAGCTTAGATCCGGAGGGAGGAAACATTCAGTACTTC
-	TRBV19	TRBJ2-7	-	CASSKWTLDYEQYF	TGTGCCAGTAGCAAATGGACGTTAGACTACGAGCAGTACTTC
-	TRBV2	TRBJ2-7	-	CASRGHVDYEQYF	TGTGCCAGCAGGGGACACGTAGACTACGAGCAGTACTTC
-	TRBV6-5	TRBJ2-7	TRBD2	CASSSPGLGAYEQYF	TGTGCCAGCAGTTCGCCGGGACTAGGCGCCTACGAGCAGTACTTC
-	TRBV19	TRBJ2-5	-	CASSIDRHRQETQYF	TGTGCCAGTAGTATTGACCGACACCGACAAGAGACCCAGTACTTC
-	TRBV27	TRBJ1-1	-	CASSSGGSTFF	TGTGCCAGCAGTTCGGGAGGGTCTACTTTCTTT
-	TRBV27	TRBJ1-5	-	CASSGQHNQPQHF	TGTGCCAGCAGCGGACAGCACAATCAGCCCCAGCATTTT
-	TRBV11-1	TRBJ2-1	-	CASSLSGVAAYNEQFF	TGTGCCAGCAGCCTTTCCGGGGTGGCTGCCTACAATGAGCAGTTCTTC